Sequencing of this T cell receptor beta chain was carried out in a study of cytomegalovirus exposure and HLA in healthy donors. General study findings and limits: A few of the chains that were CMV-associated were confirmed in vitro to be specific for CMV antigens. Many donors shared some public TCRs, even though most TCR sequences were rare. The listing of roughly 160 TCR beta chains classed them as cytomegalovirus-associated.

As for this clone: The antigen is not known.

Clones were sequenced by immunoSEQ multiplex PCR, and TCRdb holds only the in-frame ones, with some missing. The sample shows approximately 300,000 clones, around 90% of them seen only once. Between the trimmed V and J ends, which lost 5 bases and 0 bases, there was a span of 13 bases. Per the germline V gene, CDR1 is LGHNA and CDR2 is YSLEER. CDR3 length equals 16 residues. V and J are TRBV4-3 and TRBJ2-2; D might be TRBD2 (5 bases). Input material: PBMCs. The clonotype originates from a woman in her twenties or thirties in good health and CMV-seropositive. The CDR3 DNA reads TGCGCCAGCAGCAGGACGGGAAACACGAACACCGGGGAGCTGTTTTTT. It is translated as CASSRTGNTNTGELFF.